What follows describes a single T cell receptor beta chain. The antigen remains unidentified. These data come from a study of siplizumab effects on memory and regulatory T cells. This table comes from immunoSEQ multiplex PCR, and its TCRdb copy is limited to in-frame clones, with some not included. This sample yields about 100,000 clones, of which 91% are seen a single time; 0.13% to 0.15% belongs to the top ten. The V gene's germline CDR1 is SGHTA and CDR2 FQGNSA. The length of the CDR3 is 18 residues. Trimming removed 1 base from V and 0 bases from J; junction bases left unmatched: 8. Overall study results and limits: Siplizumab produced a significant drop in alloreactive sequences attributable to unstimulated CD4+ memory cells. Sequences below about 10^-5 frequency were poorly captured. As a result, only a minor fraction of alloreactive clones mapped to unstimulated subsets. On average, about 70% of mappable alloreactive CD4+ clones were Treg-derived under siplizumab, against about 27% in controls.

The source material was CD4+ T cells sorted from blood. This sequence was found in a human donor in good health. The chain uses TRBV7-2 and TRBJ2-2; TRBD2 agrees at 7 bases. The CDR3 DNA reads TGTGCCAGCAGCTTAGGACGAGCGGGGCATACGAACACCGGGGAGCTGTTTTTT. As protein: CASSLGRAGHTNTGELFF. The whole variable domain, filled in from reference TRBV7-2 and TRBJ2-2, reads GAGVSQSPSNKVTEKGKDVELRCDPISGHTALYWYRQSLGQGLEFLIYFQGNSAPDKSGLPSDRFSAERTGGSVSTLTIQRTQQEDSAVYLCASSLGRAGHTNTGELFFGEGSRLTVL.